A single sample is the source of the 8 T cell receptor beta chains below, sequenced in a study of cytomegalovirus exposure and HLA in healthy donors. 60 Vbeta and 13 Jbeta primers were used in PCR. Using immunoSEQ multiplex PCR, the repertoire was profiled, and TCRdb retains in-frame clones only, with some absent. This table has about 120,000 clones, approximately 15% appearing once. Specimen: PBMCs. The source is a woman younger than 35 in good health and CMV-seronegative.

The chain uses TRBV7-9 and TRBJ1-2; D might be TRBD1 (6 bases). Germline V gene sequence: CDR1 SEHNR, CDR2 FQNEAQ (reference sequence). The CDR3 has 12 amino acids. The V end was cut by 6 bases, the J end by 7 bases, with 12 bases between. The CDR3 nucleotides read TGTGCCAGCAGTAGACAGGAACTTGGCTACACCTTC. Its protein is CASSRQELGYTF.

The table lists this clone with a few counts. The rearrangement uses TRBV29-1 and TRBJ1-2; 7 nucleotides agree with TRBD1. CDR1 and CDR2 from the germline V gene are SQVTM and ANQGSEA. The V gene end was trimmed by 0 bases and the J gene end by 4 bases; junction bases not matched to a gene: 14. The CDR3 is made up of 17 amino acids. The CDR3 sequence is CSVEDQGRGDPLYGYTF. CDR3 DNA sequence: TGCAGCGTTGAAGATCAGGGCAGGGGGGACCCTCTCTATGGCTACACCTTC.

This clone was seen only a few times. The rearrangement links TRBV5-1 to TRBJ1-2; the match to TRBD1 covers 8 bases. The CDR3 is 14 residues long. V lost 0 bases to trimming and J lost 6 bases; unmatched junction nucleotides: 4. CDR1 and CDR2 (germline): SGHRS, YFSETQ. Written as DNA, the CDR3 is TGCGCCAGCAGCTTGGCCAGGGGGCTTCATGGCTACACCTTC. Translating it yields CASSLARGLHGYTF. The full variable domain, in which reference TRBV5-1 and TRBJ1-2 provide the parts outside the CDR3, is KAGVTQTPRYLIKTRGQQVTLSCSPISGHRSVSWYQQTPGQGLQFLFEYFSETQRNKGNFPGRFSGRQFSNSRSEMNVSTLELGDSALYLCASSLARGLHGYTFGSGTRLTVV.

Only one count was recorded for this clone. The chain combines TRBV11-1 with TRBJ1-2; a possible D gene is TRBD1 (5 bases). V lost 5 bases to trimming and J lost 5 bases, with 12 bases between them. Per the germline V gene, CDR1 is SGHAT and CDR2 is FQDESV (reference sequence). This CDR3 spans 13 amino acids. The CDR3: CASSQPPGYGYTF. In DNA, the CDR3 is TGTGCCAGCAGCCAGCCGCCAGGGTATGGCTACACCTTC.

The V gene is TRBV30, the J gene TRBJ1-4; 7 bases align to TRBD1. The CDR3 covers 15 residues. J lost 3 bases, V lost 3 bases, and 7 bases had no gene match. CDR1 is GTSNPN, CDR2 SVGIG, per germline (reference sequence). The CDR3 here is CAWSSRTGPNEKLFF. DNA of the CDR3: TGTGCCTGGAGCTCACGGACAGGCCCTAATGAAAAACTGTTTTTT. The complete variable domain, with remaining parts taken from reference TRBV30 and TRBJ1-4, reads SQTIHQWPATLVQPVGSPLSLECTVEGTSNPNLYWYRQAAGRGLQLLFYSVGIGQISSEVPQNLSASRPQDRQFILSSKKLLLSDSGFYLCAWSSRTGPNEKLFFGSGTQLSVL.

The chain joins TRBV6-1 to TRBJ2-7; 7 nucleotides agree with TRBD1. V gave up 8 bases and J gave up 1 base; unmatched junction bases: 8. Germline-derived CDR1 and CDR2 are MNHNS and SASEGT. The CDR3 is 14 amino acids. DNA for the CDR3: TGTGCCAGCCCCCGGGACAGCCAATCCTACGAGCAGTACTTC. Translation gives CASPRDSQSYEQYF.

This clone is classed as medium-sized. The V call is TRBV2, the J call TRBJ2-5, with 9 bases that match TRBD1. V was clipped by 6 bases and J by 4 bases; unmatched bases: 3. CDR1 and CDR2 (germline): SNHLY, FYNNEI. The CDR3 consists of 13 residues. In DNA form, the CDR3 reads TGTGCCAGCAGACCGGGACAGGGAGAGACCCAGTACTTC. As protein: CASRPGQGETQYF.

In its sample, this clone was seen a few times. This rearrangement joins TRBV28 to TRBJ2-5; 8 bases are a match to TRBD1. The CDR3 totals 14 residues. After removal of 3 bases from V and 4 bases from J, the junction contained 4 bases not matched to a gene. Per germline, CDR1 MDHEN and CDR2 SYDVKM. The CDR3 bases are TGTGCCAGCAGTTTTAACCAGGGGGCAGAGACCCAGTACTTC. It yields the protein CASSFNQGAETQYF.